This T cell receptor beta chain was profiled in a study of blood T cell repertoires in COVID-19. Study overall: There were acute and convalescent COVID-19 samples, and they came from the United States, Italy and Spain. Sources were T cells, B-cell-depleted T cells, or PBMCs; the material itself was cDNA or gDNA.

Trimming at V came to 5 bases and at J to 2 bases, leaving 6 bases not matched to a gene. The germline V gene encodes CDR1 MNHEY and CDR2 SVGAGI. The CDR3 runs 15 residues. Per the authors' pipeline: It was from reference gene primer amplification that nucleated cell counts were estimated. Data came from immunoSEQ multiplex PCR; TCRdb stores just in-frame clones and leaves some out. That table supplies the V and J calls and clone size; D and trimming were determined from the DNA. This sample has around 160,000 clones, with more than 70% found just once. This TCR was recovered from a man in his 60s with active or convalescent COVID-19. Sequenced input: peripheral blood. J is TRBJ1-3 and V is TRBV6-5, with 7 bases fitting TRBD1. The CDR3 DNA is TGTGCCAGCAGTAGTACAGGGGAACCTGGAAACACCATATATTTT. Translating it yields CASSSTGEPGNTIYF.